One sample yielded the 6 T cell receptor beta chains listed below, sequenced in a study of T-cell reconstitution after alpha-beta-depleted transplantation in children. The authors prepared the TCRbeta library with unique molecular identifiers. Each CDR3 protein gets one entry after TCRdb re-called the PCR reads with MiXCR. Here the sample spans a few hundred thousand distinct CDR3 sequences, approximately 10% being singletons. The sequencing here drew on PBMCs from the stem cell graft donor, taken from the stem cell graft. These receptors all come from a human donor who donated a stem cell graft to a child with acute lymphoblastic leukemia.

This clonotype has ten or more counts. The genes are TRBV27 and TRBJ2-3, with D perhaps TRBD2 (5 bases). Looked up from germline, CDR1 is MNHEY and CDR2 is SMNVEV (reference sequence). CDR3 length: 14 amino acids. Trimming removed 3 bases from V and 1 base from J, with 8 bases in between. The CDR3 protein is CASSFLEGTDTQYF. In DNA form, the CDR3 reads TGTGCCAGCAGTTTCCTGGAGGGCACAGATACGCAGTATTTT.

This chain connects TRBV7-8 to TRBJ2-1, with D possibly matching TRBD2 (6 bases). V lost 1 base and J lost 10, with 14 bases in between. The CDR3 is 14 amino acids. Germline-derived CDR1 and CDR2 are SGHVS and FQNEAQ. CDR3 loop: CASSLDRRGREQFF. The CDR3 region has the DNA TGTGCCAGCAGCTTAGATCGGAGGGGACGCGAGCAGTTCTTC.

V is TRBV20-1 and J is TRBJ2-6; D unresolved. CDR1 is DFQATT, CDR2 SNEGSKA, per germline (reference sequence). The CDR3 runs 15 residues. The CDR3 sequence is CTAVGSRGGANVLTF. CDR3 nucleotides: TGCACCGCGGTGGGCAGCCGAGGTGGGGCCAACGTCCTGACTTTC.

This clonotype was counted between two and nine times. The chain joins TRBV20-1 to TRBJ2-1, with 11 bases that match TRBD1. The CDR3 sequence is 12 residues long. Trimming cost V 5 bases and J 6 bases; bases outside gene matches: 0. Per germline, CDR1 DFQATT and CDR2 SNEGSKA (reference sequence). The CDR3 spells CSAGTGGNEQFF. CDR3 coding DNA: TGCAGTGCTGGGACAGGGGGCAATGAGCAGTTCTTC.

The chain couples TRBV5-1 to TRBJ1-4, with D perhaps TRBD1 (5 bases). CDR1 and CDR2 from the germline V gene are SGHRS and YFSETQ. This CDR3 comprises 14 residues. The V and J ends lost 3 bases and 6 bases respectively, with 12 bases between them. This CDR3 is CASSWQGMDEKLFF. CDR3 in DNA: TGCGCCAGCAGCTGGCAGGGTATGGATGAAAAACTGTTTTTT.

This clonotype was counted at least ten times. The junction departs from the called germline gene at one end, perhaps through a read error. J is TRBJ2-1 and V is TRBV27; D is uncertain. The germline gives CDR1 MNHEY, CDR2 SMNVEV (reference sequence). The CDR3 totals 11 residues. For the CDR3, the DNA is TGTTCCAGCAGCTCTTACAATGAGCAGTTCTTC. Translating it yields CSSSSYNEQFF.